The clone carrying this TCR beta chain has ten or more counts. Its cognate antigen is unknown. RNA served as the template for amplifying TCR beta CDR3 regions. The authors performed first-round RT-PCR with HTBI primers and then a second-round multiplex PCR. From the multiplex PCR reads, TCRdb called clonotypes with MiXCR, one entry per CDR3 protein. The profile shows hundreds of thousands of distinct CDR3 sequences, 35% to 50% of them singletons. The source of the sample is a study of Graves' ophthalmopathy and Graves' hyperthyroidism. Germline CDR1 reads SGHTA; CDR2 reads FQGTGA. V lost 0 bases and J lost 6, with 11 bases in between. The CDR3 is made up of 14 amino acids. Thyroid ultrasound, orbital computed tomography, TRAb, serum thyroxine and clinical symptoms formed the basis of diagnosis. Isolation of PBMCs was performed using about 9 ml of fresh peripheral blood. The study, taken as a whole, reports: A model built from 13 signatures distinguished ophthalmopathy from stable hyperthyroidism with around 91% sensitivity and about 77% specificity.

The receptor's source is an adult man with Graves' ophthalmopathy. Sequenced sample: peripheral blood. The gene calls are TRBV7-3 and TRBJ1-1; a weak D match, TRBD1 (5 bases). The CDR3 reads CASSLTGTGSEAFF. The CDR3 region has the DNA TGTGCCAGCAGCTTAACAGGGACGGGCTCTGAAGCTTTCTTT.